One sample yielded the 25 T cell receptor beta chains listed below, sequenced in a study of T cell responses to AZD1222 COVID-19 vaccine. Measured with immunoSEQ multiplex PCR; TCRdb has only the in-frame clones, and not every one. The repertoire consists of tens of thousands of clones, with around 89% occurring once and the leading ten covering around 4.9%. The sample here was peripheral blood, taken 28 days after the second dose of the MenACWY control vaccine. These receptors all come from an adult who received the MenACWY meningococcal vaccine as a control.

The rearrangement joins TRBV6-4 to TRBJ1-1; D is undetermined. Germline CDR1 reads MRHNA; CDR2 reads SNTAGT. This CDR3 comprises 13 residues. Trimming took off 4 bases at V and 1 base at J, with 7 bases between the two ends. Here the CDR3 reads CASSVLPNTEAFF. The CDR3 DNA reads as TGTGCCAGCAGTGTCCTCCCGAACACTGAAGCTTTCTTT.

This chain uses TRBV19 with TRBJ1-2, with TRBD1 matching 7 bases. The CDR3 covers 17 residues. Germline V CDR1 and CDR2: LNHDA, SQIVND (reference sequence). The junction had 13 bases not matched to a gene; V was cut back by 6 bases and J by 0 bases. Written as DNA, the CDR3 is TGTGCCAGTAGGATGCCTGGGGACAGAAAATCTAACTATGGCTACACCTTC. Translation: CASRMPGDRKSNYGYTF.

The chain is built from TRBV25-1 and TRBJ1-2; perhaps TRBD1 as D (5 bases). V was clipped by 5 bases and J by 4 bases, with 14 bases between them. Germline CDR1 is MGHDK and CDR2 is SYGVNS. There are 14 residues in the CDR3. The CDR3 DNA sequence: TGTGCCAGCAGTCCTCGGGGAGGGGTCTATGGCTACACCTTC. It yields the protein CASSPRGGVYGYTF.

This clone is a singleton in its sample. The V gene is TRBV5-1, the J gene TRBJ2-5; D perhaps matches TRBD1 (6 bases). Trimming removed 0 bases at V and 5 bases at J, with 17 bases between. Germline V gene lookup returns CDR1 SGHRS and CDR2 YFSETQ. The CDR3 contains 16 residues. The CDR3 nucleotides read TGCGCCAGCAGCTTGGATCCAGGGGTGTTTGTGGAGACCCAGTACTTC. It translates to CASSLDPGVFVETQYF.

The rearrangement uses TRBV2 and TRBJ2-2; D is unclear. Trimming left V 6 bases short and J 5 bases short, with 13 bases between. Germline lookup yields CDR1 SNHLY and CDR2 FYNNEI. The CDR3 length is 14 residues. As DNA, the CDR3 is TGTGCCAGCAGACTAATCGGTCGTACCGGGGAGCTGTTTTTT. Its translation: CASRLIGRTGELFF. The full variable domain, rest sourced from reference TRBV2 and TRBJ2-2, is EPEVTQTPSHQVTQMGQEVILRCVPISNHLYFYWYRQILGQKVEFLVSFYNNEISEKSEIFDDQFSVERPDGSNFTLKIRSTKLEDSAMYFCASRLIGRTGELFFGEGSRLTVL.

The genes are TRBV19 and TRBJ1-1; D not certain. Between the trimmed V and J ends, which lost 1 base and 3 bases, there was a span of 3 bases. This CDR3 is built from 12 residues. The germline gives CDR1 LNHDA, CDR2 SQIVND (reference sequence). CDR3 coding DNA: TGTGCCAGTAGTATAGCGCACACTGAAGCTTTCTTT. It codes for CASSIAHTEAFF.

The chain uses TRBV27 and TRBJ1-2; tentative D call: TRBD1 (5 bases). The CDR3 totals 14 residues. Germline V gene data show CDR1 as MNHEY and CDR2 as SMNVEV (reference sequence). Trimming removed 0 bases from V and 4 bases from J, with 9 bases in between. Written as DNA, the CDR3 is TGTGCCAGCAGTTTATCGGGGCAGGGCTATGGCTACACCTTC. Translated: CASSLSGQGYGYTF.

This chain connects TRBV18 to TRBJ2-3, with no clear D. Germline CDR1 and CDR2: KGHSH and LQKENI. The CDR3 spans 17 residues. V lost 3 bases and J 0 bases, leaving 16 bases between the germline ends. In DNA, the CDR3 is TGTGCCAGCTCACCGGACCCTCGACGAACTAGCACAGATACGCAGTATTTT. Its translation: CASSPDPRRTSTDTQYF.

V is TRBV7-2 and J is TRBJ2-1; 13 bases map to TRBD2. The CDR3 covers 15 residues. Germline V CDR1 and CDR2: SGHTA, FQGNSA. J gave up 6 bases and V 4 bases, and 3 bases lay outside the gene matches. This CDR3 reads CASSWGTSGTNEQFF. The CDR3 DNA reads as TGTGCCAGCAGCTGGGGGACTAGCGGGACCAATGAGCAGTTCTTC.

This sequence joins TRBV15 and TRBJ2-7; D not certain. The V end lost 3 bases, the J end lost 0 bases, and 9 bases lay between the germline ends. The V gene's germline CDR1 is LNHNV and CDR2 YYDKDF (reference sequence). This CDR3 comprises 14 residues. The CDR3 spells CATSRNSASYEQYF. DNA of the CDR3: TGTGCCACCAGCAGGAATTCCGCCTCCTACGAGCAGTACTTC.

The J gene is TRBJ1-5, the V gene TRBV11-1; D gene unclear. Germline CDR1 and CDR2: SGHAT and FQDESV (reference sequence). The V end lost 5 bases, the J end lost 4 bases, and 9 bases lay between the germline ends. This CDR3 spans 13 amino acids. CDR3 sequence: CASSLAGNQPQHF. The CDR3 nucleotides read TGTGCCAGCAGCCTCGCGGGGAATCAGCCCCAGCATTTT.

The chain carries TRBV18 and TRBJ1-2; no clear D gene. The CDR3 is 14 amino acids. The germline V gene has CDR1 KGHSH and CDR2 LQKENI. Trimming took off 2 bases at V and 4 bases at J, with 11 bases between the two ends. The CDR3 protein is CASSPSDPGYGYTF. In DNA, the CDR3 is TGTGCCAGCTCACCATCAGACCCAGGCTATGGCTACACCTTC.

This chain connects TRBV3-1 (or the pseudogene TRBV3-2) to TRBJ2-2; no definite D call. This CDR3 comprises 13 residues. Per the germline V gene, CDR1 is LGHDT and CDR2 is YNNKEL (reference sequence). V gave up 1 base and J gave up 5 bases, with 5 bases separating them. The CDR3 DNA is TGTGCCAGCAGCCAAGCCCGGACCGGGGAGCTGTTTTTT. Translating gives CASSQARTGELFF.

This clone was detected only once. The chain joins TRBV21-1 to TRBJ1-1. TRBV21-1 is a recognized pseudogene. The CDR3 length is 14 residues. DNA for the CDR3: TGTGCCAGTCCCGGCCAGGGAGGTAACACTGAAGCTTTCTTT. This sequence encodes CASPGQGGNTEAFF.

This chain connects TRBV5-4 to TRBJ2-5; 7 nucleotides line up with TRBD2. The CDR3 sequence is 14 residues long. Trimming at V came to 2 bases and at J to 4 bases, leaving 5 bases not matched to a gene. CDR1 is SGHNT and CDR2 is YYREEE in the germline V gene (reference sequence). The CDR3 here is CASSFRSGGETQYF. CDR3 nucleotides: TGTGCCAGCAGCTTCAGATCGGGGGGAGAGACCCAGTACTTC.

The V and J genes are TRBV30 and TRBJ2-1, with D perhaps given as TRBD1 or TRBD2 (5 bases each). Germline V lookup: CDR1 GTSNPN, CDR2 SVGIG (reference sequence). The CDR3 consists of 15 residues. The V and J ends lost 2 bases and 1 base respectively, with 12 bases between them. CDR3 DNA sequence: TGTGCCTGGAGTCCAGGGACGAGATCCTACAATGAGCAGTTCTTC. It translates to CAWSPGTRSYNEQFF.

This chain uses TRBV28 with TRBJ1-5, with 9 bases fitting TRBD1. Germline loops: CDR1 MDHEN, CDR2 SYDVKM. Trimming took 10 bases from V and 5 from J; bases not matched to a gene: 12. This CDR3 region has 15 residues. CDR3 nucleotide sequence: TGTGCCACCATAAGTTGGGACAGGGAACATCAGCCCCAGCATTTT. Translation: CATISWDREHQPQHF.

The rearrangement joins TRBV29-1 to TRBJ2-2, with 7 positions matching TRBD1. The CDR3 consists of 13 residues. The trim removed 4 bases at V and 5 bases at J, leaving 4 bases unmatched. Germline CDR1 and CDR2: SQVTM and ANQGSEA. Here the CDR3 DNA reads TGCAGCGTTGGAGGGGGCGCGACCGGGGAGCTGTTTTTT. Encoded protein: CSVGGGATGELFF.

The chain joins TRBV28 to TRBJ2-1; either TRBD1 or TRBD2 may fit D (6 bases each). The CDR3 sequence is 14 residues long. In germline, CDR1 is MDHEN, CDR2 SYDVKM. V shed 3 bases and J shed 6 bases, with 12 bases lying between them. The CDR3 loop is CASSLSRGGNEQFF. Written as DNA, the CDR3 is TGTGCCAGCAGTTTGAGCAGGGGAGGCAATGAGCAGTTCTTC.

J is TRBJ2-7 and V is TRBV5-8, with 10 bases aligning to TRBD2. Germline CDR1 and CDR2: SGHTS and YDEGEE. The CDR3 spans 16 residues. J lost 2 bases, V lost 6 bases, and 11 bases had no gene match. CDR3 sequence: CASNWASGSRTYEQYF. CDR3 sequence (DNA): TGTGCCAGCAATTGGGCTAGCGGGAGTAGGACCTACGAGCAGTACTTC.

V usage is TRBV7-9 and J usage is TRBJ1-6; weak D call: TRBD1 (6 bases). The ends were cut back, 5 bases at V and 6 bases at J, with 14 bases in the middle. Per germline, CDR1 SEHNR and CDR2 FQNEAQ (reference sequence). This CDR3 is 15 amino acids long. In DNA form, the CDR3 reads TGTGCCAGCAGCCGAGGGGTGGGGGCTAATTCACCCCTCCACTTT. Residues: CASSRGVGANSPLHF.

This chain uses TRBV15 with TRBJ1-2; 8 nucleotides agree with TRBD1. V trimming: 0 bases; J trimming: 4 bases; junction bases outside the gene matches: 4. CDR3 length equals 15 residues. Germline-derived CDR1 and CDR2 are LNHNV and YYDKDF (reference sequence). The CDR3 DNA reads as TGTGCCACCAGCAGAGATCGGACAGGGTCCTATGGCTACACCTTC. It encodes CATSRDRTGSYGYTF.

The chain employs TRBV19 and TRBJ1-5, with 9 bases matching TRBD1. Trimming cost V 4 bases and J 5 bases; bases outside gene matches: 15. The germline CDR1 and CDR2 sequences are LNHDA and SQIVND (reference sequence). The CDR3 contains 18 residues. This CDR3 reads CASSTAPGQGLLDQPQHF. For the CDR3, the DNA is TGTGCCAGTAGTACAGCGCCTGGACAGGGGCTCTTAGATCAGCCCCAGCATTTT.

The gene calls are TRBV28 and TRBJ2-1; 9 bases fit TRBD2. V lost 5 bases to trimming and J lost 6 bases; unmatched junction nucleotides: 5. CDR1 and CDR2 from the germline V gene are MDHEN and SYDVKM. The CDR3 consists of 14 residues. CDR3 loop: CASSQLAGGNEQFF. The CDR3 DNA reads TGTGCCAGCAGTCAACTAGCGGGTGGCAATGAGCAGTTCTTC.

The chain has TRBV7-8 and TRBJ1-5; D call uncertain. This CDR3 has 12 amino acids. The germline V and J ends were trimmed by 4 bases and 6 bases, with 7 bases remaining between them. Germline V gives CDR1 SGHVS, CDR2 FQNEAQ. The CDR3 DNA reads TGTGCCAGCAGCTCTTTAGGTCAGCCCCAGCATTTT. This encodes CASSSLGQPQHF.